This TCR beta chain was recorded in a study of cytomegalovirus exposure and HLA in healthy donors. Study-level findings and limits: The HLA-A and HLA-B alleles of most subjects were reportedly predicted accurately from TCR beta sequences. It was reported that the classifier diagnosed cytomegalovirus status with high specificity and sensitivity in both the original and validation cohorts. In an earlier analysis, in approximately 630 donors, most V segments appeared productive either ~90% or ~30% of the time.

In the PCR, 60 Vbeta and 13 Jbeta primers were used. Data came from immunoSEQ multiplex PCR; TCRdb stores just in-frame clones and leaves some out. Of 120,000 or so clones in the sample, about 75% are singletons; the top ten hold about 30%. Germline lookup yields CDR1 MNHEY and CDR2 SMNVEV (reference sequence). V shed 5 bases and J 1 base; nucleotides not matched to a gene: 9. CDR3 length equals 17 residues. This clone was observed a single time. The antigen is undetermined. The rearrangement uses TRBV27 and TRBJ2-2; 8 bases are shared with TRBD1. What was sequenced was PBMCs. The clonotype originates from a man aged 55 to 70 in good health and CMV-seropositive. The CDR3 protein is CASSNLGQAMNTGELFF. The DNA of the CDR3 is TGTGCCAGCAGTAACTTGGGACAGGCTATGAACACCGGGGAGCTGTTTTTT.